The rows below give T cell receptor beta chains drawn from one sample of a study of blood T cell repertoires in COVID-19. Sequencing was performed with immunoSEQ multiplex PCR; in TCRdb, only in-frame clones are kept and a portion is missing. The sample carries about 210,000 clones, roughly 85% recorded once. The source material was peripheral blood. The receptors originated from a woman in her thirties or forties with active or convalescent COVID-19. CDR3s include the opening cysteine and the closing phenylalanine or tryptophan. Each record gives: CDR3 DNA, CDR3 protein, D gene, J gene, clone size, V gene. D genes are given only for firm matches. Clone size, where shown, is once, few, many, or a class for clones that have expanded.

TGTGCCAGCAGCTCTATGGGGGACTCCACCAATGAGCAGTTCTTC	CASSSMGDSTNEQFF	NA	TRBJ2-1	NA	TRBV7-3
TGCAGTGCTAGTCGAGGCAGTCGGGCCTACGAGCAGTACTTC	CSASRGSRAYEQYF	NA	TRBJ2-7	NA	TRBV20-1
TGTGCCAGTAGTATTGGTGGGAGGGCTGACTTC	CASSIGGRADF	TRBD2	TRBJ2-7	NA	TRBV19
TGTGCCAGCAGCGGCCGGGACAGGCTCAATGAGCAGTTCTTC	CASSGRDRLNEQFF	TRBD1	TRBJ2-1	once	TRBV5-4
TGTGCCAGTACAATATCGACAGGCTATGGCTACACCTTC	CASTISTGYGYTF	NA	TRBJ1-2	NA	TRBV19
TGTGCCAGCAGTGCGGGACAGGTTAGCAATCAGCCCCAGCATTTT	CASSAGQVSNQPQHF	TRBD1	TRBJ1-5	NA	TRBV2
TGTGCCAGCAGTTACTCGTTGTACAGGGCCACTGAAGCTTTCTTT	CASSYSLYRATEAFF	NA	TRBJ1-1	NA	TRBV6-2/TRBV6-3
TGTGCCAGCAGTTATGGGGGCGGAGTGGACTATGGCTACACCTTC	CASSYGGGVDYGYTF	NA	TRBJ1-2	once	TRBV6-5
TGCGCCAGCAGCTGGAACTCAGGGAACACTGAAGCTTTCTTT	CASSWNSGNTEAFF	NA	TRBJ1-1	NA	TRBV5-1
TGTGCCAGCAGCGCCGGGGGACAGGGGAACCACGAGCAGTACTTC	CASSAGGQGNHEQYF	TRBD1	TRBJ2-7	NA	TRBV9
TGTGCCAGCACAAGGAACACGGGAACTGAAGCTTTCTTT	CASTRNTGTEAFF	NA	TRBJ1-1	NA	TRBV2
TGTGCCACCAAACAGGGGGTTAATGAAAAACTGTTTTTT	CATKQGVNEKLFF	TRBD1	TRBJ1-4	NA	TRBV2
TGTGCCAGCAGCGCTCAGGGGACGCGCAATTCACCCCTCCACTTT	CASSAQGTRNSPLHF	NA	TRBJ1-6	NA	TRBV9
TGTGCCAGCAGCTTAGATATGCGGCCCTGGGGGCGAGGCACAGATACGCAGTATTTT	CASSLDMRPWGRGTDTQYF	NA	TRBJ2-3	NA	TRBV11-3
TGTGCCAGCAGTTACACCGGACAGGGGACTGATGAAAAACTGTTTTTT	CASSYTGQGTDEKLFF	TRBD1	TRBJ1-4	NA	TRBV6-5
TGTGCCAGCAGCCCCAGGCAGGCTTTCTCCTACGAGCAGTACTTC	CASSPRQAFSYEQYF	NA	TRBJ2-7	NA	TRBV21-1
TGTGCCAGCAGCTTAGCGGGGGGACCATACAATGAGCAGTTCTTC	CASSLAGGPYNEQFF	TRBD2	TRBJ2-1	NA	TRBV7-3
TGTGCCAGCAGTGAATCGGTGACCGGGACAGGGGGCCATGAGCAGTTCTTC	CASSESVTGTGGHEQFF	TRBD1	TRBJ2-1	NA	TRBV25-1
TGTGCCAGCAGTCCGAGGGAGGGCACTGAAGCTTTCTTT	CASSPREGTEAFF	NA	TRBJ1-1	NA	TRBV27
TGTGCTAGTGGTCCGACCTGGGCGGGCTCGGATCAGCCCCAGCATTTT	CASGPTWAGSDQPQHF	NA	TRBJ1-5	NA	TRBV12-5
TGTGCCAGCAGTTACTGGCAGGGGGCGAACAATCAGCCCCAGCATTTT	CASSYWQGANNQPQHF	TRBD1	TRBJ1-5	NA	TRBV6-2/TRBV6-3
TGTGCCAGCAGCCCTAGGGACAAAGGAATGAACACTGAAGCTTTCTTT	CASSPRDKGMNTEAFF	NA	TRBJ1-1	NA	TRBV5-4